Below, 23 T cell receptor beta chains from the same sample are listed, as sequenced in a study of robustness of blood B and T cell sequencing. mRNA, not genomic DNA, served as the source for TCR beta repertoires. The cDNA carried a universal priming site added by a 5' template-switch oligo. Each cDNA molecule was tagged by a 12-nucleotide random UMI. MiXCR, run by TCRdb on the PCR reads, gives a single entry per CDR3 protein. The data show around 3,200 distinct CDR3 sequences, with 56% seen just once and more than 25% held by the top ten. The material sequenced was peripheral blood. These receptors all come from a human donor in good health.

The CDR3 spells CASSRQRGLFEQYF. Written as DNA, the CDR3 is TGTGCCAGCAGCCGACAGCGGGGTCTCTTCGAGCAGTACTTC. The V and J genes are TRBV3-1 and TRBJ2-7, with 7 bases lining up with TRBD2. The CDR3 length is 14 residues. The germline CDR1 and CDR2 sequences are LGHDT and YNNKEL (reference sequence). The trim removed 4 bases at V and 6 bases at J, leaving 9 bases unmatched.

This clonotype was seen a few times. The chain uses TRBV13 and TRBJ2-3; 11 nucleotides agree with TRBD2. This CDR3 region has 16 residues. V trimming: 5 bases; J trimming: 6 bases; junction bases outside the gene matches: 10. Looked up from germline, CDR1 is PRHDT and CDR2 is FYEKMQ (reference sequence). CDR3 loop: CASSLSSGGAQDTQYF. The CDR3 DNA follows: TGTGCCAGCAGCCTCAGTAGCGGGGGGGCCCAGGATACGCAGTATTTT. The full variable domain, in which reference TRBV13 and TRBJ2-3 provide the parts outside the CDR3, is AAGVIQSPRHLIKEKRETATLKCYPIPRHDTVYWYQQGPGQDPQFLISFYEKMQSDKGSIPDRFSAQQFSDYHSELNMSSLELGDSALYFCASSLSSGGAQDTQYFGPGTRLTVL.

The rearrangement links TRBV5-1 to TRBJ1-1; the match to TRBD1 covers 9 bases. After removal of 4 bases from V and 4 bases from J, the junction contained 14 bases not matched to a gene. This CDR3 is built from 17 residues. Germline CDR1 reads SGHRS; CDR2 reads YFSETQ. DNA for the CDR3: TGCGCCAGCAGCATCGGACAGGGGAGGTTGGCGACCACTGAAGCTTTCTTT. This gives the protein CASSIGQGRLATTEAFF. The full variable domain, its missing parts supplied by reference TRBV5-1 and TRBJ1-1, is KAGVTQTPRYLIKTRGQQVTLSCSPISGHRSVSWYQQTPGQGLQFLFEYFSETQRNKGNFPGRFSGRQFSNSRSEMNVSTLELGDSALYLCASSIGQGRLATTEAFFGQGTRLTVV.

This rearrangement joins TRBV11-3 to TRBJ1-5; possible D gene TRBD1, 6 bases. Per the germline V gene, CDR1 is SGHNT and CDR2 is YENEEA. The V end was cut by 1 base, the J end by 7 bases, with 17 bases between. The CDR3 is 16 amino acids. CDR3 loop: CASSLVRGGARQPQHF. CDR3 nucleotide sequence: TGTGCCAGCAGCTTAGTGAGGGGGGGGGCGAGGCAGCCCCAGCATTTT.

In DNA, the CDR3 is TGTGCCAGCAGGCCTAGTCTTCACCCTTTTACAGATACGCAGTATTTT. As protein: CASRPSLHPFTDTQYF. This chain links TRBV6-1 with TRBJ2-3; D gene uncertain. Germline-derived CDR1 and CDR2 are MNHNS and SASEGT. The V and J ends lost 6 bases and 3 bases respectively, with 19 bases between them. CDR3 length: 16 amino acids.

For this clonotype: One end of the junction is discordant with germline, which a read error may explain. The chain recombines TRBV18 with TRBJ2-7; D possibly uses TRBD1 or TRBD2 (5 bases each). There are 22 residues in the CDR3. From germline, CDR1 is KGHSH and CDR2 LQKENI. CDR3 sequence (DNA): TGTGCCAACTCACCACACCCCCCATTACCTTTTGCAACCGGGAAAGGGGAGTACGAGCAGTACTTC. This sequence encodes CANSPHPPLPFATGKGEYEQYF.

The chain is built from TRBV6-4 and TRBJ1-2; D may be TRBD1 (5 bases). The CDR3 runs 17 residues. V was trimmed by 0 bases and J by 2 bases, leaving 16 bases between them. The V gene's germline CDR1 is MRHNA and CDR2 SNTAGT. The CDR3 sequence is CASSDSLTAIGNYGYTF. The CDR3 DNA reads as TGTGCCAGCAGTGACTCCCTGACAGCGATAGGCAACTATGGCTACACCTTC.

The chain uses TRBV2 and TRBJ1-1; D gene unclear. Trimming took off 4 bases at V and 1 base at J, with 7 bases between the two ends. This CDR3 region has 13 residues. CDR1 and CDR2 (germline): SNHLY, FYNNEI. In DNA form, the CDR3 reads TGTGCCAGCAGTGTGTCAGAGAACACTGAAGCTTTCTTT. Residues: CASSVSENTEAFF.

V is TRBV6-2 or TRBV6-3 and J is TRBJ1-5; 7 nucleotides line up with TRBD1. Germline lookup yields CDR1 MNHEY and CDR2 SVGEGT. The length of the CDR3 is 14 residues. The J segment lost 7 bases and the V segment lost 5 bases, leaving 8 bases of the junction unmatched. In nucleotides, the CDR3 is TGTGCCAGCAGTATGACAGGGTACGTCCAGCCCCAGCATTTT. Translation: CASSMTGYVQPQHF.

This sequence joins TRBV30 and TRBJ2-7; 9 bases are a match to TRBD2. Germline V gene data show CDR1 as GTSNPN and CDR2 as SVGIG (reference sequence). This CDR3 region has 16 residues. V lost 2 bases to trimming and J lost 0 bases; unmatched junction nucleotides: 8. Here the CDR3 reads CAWSLGGLASSYEQYF. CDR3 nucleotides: TGTGCCTGGAGTCTCGGCGGACTAGCGAGCTCCTACGAGCAGTACTTC.

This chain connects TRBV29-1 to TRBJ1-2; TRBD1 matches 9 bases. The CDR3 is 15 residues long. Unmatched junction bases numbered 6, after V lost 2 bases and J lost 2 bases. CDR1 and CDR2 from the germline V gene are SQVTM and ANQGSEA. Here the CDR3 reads CSVEPLGTGNYGYTF. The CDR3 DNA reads TGCAGCGTTGAACCCCTCGGGACAGGGAACTATGGCTACACCTTC.

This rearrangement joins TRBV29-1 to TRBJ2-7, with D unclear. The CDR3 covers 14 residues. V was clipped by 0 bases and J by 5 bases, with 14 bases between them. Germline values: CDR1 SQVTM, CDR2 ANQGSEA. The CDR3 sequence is CSVEEPGNLHEQYF. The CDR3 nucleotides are TGCAGCGTTGAAGAACCGGGTAATCTACACGAGCAGTACTTC.

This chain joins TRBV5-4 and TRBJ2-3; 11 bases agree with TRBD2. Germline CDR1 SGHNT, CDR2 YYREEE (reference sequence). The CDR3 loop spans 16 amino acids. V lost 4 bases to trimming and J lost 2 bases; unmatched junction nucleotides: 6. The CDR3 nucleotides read TGTGCCAGCAGCAAAAAACTAGCGGGGGCCACAGATACGCAGTATTTT. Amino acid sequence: CASSKKLAGATDTQYF.

This CDR3 is CASSLQMNTEAFF. CDR3 nucleotides: TGTGCCAGCAGCTTACAGATGAACACTGAAGCTTTCTTT. This chain links TRBV7-7 with TRBJ1-1; D is ambiguous. Germline V gene sequence: CDR1 SSHAT, CDR2 FNYEAQ (reference sequence). The length of the CDR3 is 13 residues. V was clipped by 2 bases and J by 0 bases, with 4 bases between them.

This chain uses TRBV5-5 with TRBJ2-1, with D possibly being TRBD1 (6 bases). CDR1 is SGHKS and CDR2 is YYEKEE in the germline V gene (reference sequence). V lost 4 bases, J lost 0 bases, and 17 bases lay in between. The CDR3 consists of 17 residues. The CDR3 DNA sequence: TGTGCCAGCAGCCAGGGGCCAGGTCCTAGCTCCTACAATGAGCAGTTCTTC. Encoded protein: CASSQGPGPSSYNEQFF. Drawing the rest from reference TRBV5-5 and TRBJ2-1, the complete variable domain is DAGVTQSPTHLIKTRGQQVTLRCSPISGHKSVSWYQQVLGQGPQFIFQYYEKEERGRGNFPDRFSARQFPNYSSELNVNALLLGDSALYLCASSQGPGPSSYNEQFFGPGTRLTVL.

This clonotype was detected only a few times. The CDR3 coding sequence is TGCAGCGTTGTGAGGACTAGCGGCACAGATACGCAGTATTTT. Translating it yields CSVVRTSGTDTQYF. This rearrangement joins TRBV29-1 to TRBJ2-3; 9 bases match TRBD2. V lost 4 bases, J lost 1 base, and 3 bases stayed unmatched. CDR3 length: 14 residues. CDR1 and CDR2 (germline): SQVTM, ANQGSEA.

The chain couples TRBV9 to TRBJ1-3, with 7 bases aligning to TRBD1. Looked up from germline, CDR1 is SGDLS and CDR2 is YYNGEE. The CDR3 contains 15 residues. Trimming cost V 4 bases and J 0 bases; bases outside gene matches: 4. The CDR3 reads CASSYAGGSGNTIYF. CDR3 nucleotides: TGTGCCAGCAGCTACGCAGGGGGCTCTGGAAACACCATATATTTT.

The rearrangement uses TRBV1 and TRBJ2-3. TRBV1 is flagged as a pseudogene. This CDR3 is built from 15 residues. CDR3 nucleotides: TGCACCAGCAGCCGAGGACTCAGCCCCACAGATACGCAGTATTTT. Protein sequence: CTSSRGLSPTDTQYF.

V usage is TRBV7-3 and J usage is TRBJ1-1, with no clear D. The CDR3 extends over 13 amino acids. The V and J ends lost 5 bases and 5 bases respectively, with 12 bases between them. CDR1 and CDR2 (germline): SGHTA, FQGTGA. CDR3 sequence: CASSRVVRTEAFF. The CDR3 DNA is TGTGCCAGCAGCCGTGTGGTAAGGACTGAAGCTTTCTTT.

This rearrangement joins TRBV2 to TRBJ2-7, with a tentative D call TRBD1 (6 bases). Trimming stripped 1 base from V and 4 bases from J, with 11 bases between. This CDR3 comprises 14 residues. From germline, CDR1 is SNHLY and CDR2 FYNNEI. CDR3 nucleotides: TGTGCCAGCAGTGAAGGTCGGCAGGGGTACGAGCAGTACTTC. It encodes CASSEGRQGYEQYF.

In nucleotides, the CDR3 is TGCGCCAGCAGCTTTGGACTAGCGACAAATGAGCAGTTCTTC. This encodes CASSFGLATNEQFF. This chain connects TRBV5-1 to TRBJ2-1; 9 positions agree with TRBD2. The V gene's germline CDR1 is SGHRS and CDR2 YFSETQ. The CDR3 sequence is 14 residues long. V was clipped by 2 bases and J by 7 bases; unmatched bases: 4.

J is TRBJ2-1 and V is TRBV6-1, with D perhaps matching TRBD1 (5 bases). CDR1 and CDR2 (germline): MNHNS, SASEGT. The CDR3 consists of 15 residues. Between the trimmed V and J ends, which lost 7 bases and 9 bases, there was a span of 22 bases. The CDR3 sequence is CASTPRVRTSTEQFF. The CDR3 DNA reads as TGTGCCAGCACCCCCAGGGTGAGAACGTCAACTGAGCAGTTCTTC.

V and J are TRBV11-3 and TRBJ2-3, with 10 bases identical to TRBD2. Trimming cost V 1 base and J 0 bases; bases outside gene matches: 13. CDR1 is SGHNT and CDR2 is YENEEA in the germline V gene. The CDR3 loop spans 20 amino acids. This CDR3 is CASSLVPSGGVPYSTDTQYF. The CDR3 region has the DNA TGTGCCAGCAGCTTAGTTCCTAGCGGGGGAGTACCCTATAGCACAGATACGCAGTATTTT.